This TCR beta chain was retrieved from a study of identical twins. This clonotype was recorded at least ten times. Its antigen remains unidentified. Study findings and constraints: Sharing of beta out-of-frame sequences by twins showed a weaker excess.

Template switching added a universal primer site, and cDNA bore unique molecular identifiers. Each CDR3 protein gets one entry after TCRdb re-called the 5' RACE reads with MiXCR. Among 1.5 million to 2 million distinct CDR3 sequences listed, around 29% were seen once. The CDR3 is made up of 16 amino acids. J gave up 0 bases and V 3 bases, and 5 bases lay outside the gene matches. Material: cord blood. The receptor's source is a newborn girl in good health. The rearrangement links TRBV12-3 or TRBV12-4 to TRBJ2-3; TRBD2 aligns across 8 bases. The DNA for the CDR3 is TGTGCCAGCAGTTTTGCGGGAGGCACTAGCACAGATACGCAGTATTTT. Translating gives CASSFAGGTSTDTQYF.